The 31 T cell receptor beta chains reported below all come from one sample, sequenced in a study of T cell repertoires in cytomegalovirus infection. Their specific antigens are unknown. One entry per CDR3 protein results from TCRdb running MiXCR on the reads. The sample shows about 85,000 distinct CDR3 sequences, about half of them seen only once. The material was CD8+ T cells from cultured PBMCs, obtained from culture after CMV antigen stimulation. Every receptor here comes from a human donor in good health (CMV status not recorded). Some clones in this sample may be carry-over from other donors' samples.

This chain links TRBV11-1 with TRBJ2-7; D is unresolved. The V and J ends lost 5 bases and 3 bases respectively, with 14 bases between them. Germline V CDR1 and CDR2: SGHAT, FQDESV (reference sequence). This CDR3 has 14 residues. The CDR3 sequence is CASSPFLTGYEQYF. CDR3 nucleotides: TGTGCCAGCAGCCCTTTTTTGACCGGCTACGAGCAGTACTTC.

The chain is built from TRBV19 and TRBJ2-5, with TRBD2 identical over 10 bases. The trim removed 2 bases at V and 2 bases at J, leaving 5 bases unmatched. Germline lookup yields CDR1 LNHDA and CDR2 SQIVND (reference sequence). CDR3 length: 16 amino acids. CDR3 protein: CASSIMSGGGQETQYF. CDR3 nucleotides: TGTGCCAGTAGTATAATGAGCGGGGGGGGGCAAGAGACCCAGTACTTC.

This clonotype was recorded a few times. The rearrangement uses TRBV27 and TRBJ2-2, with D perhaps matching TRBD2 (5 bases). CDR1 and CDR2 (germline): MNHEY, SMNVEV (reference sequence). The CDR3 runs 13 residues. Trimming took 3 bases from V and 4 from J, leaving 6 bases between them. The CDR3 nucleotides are TGTGCCAGCAGTTTGGGAGCCACCGGGGAGCTGTTTTTT. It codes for CASSLGATGELFF.

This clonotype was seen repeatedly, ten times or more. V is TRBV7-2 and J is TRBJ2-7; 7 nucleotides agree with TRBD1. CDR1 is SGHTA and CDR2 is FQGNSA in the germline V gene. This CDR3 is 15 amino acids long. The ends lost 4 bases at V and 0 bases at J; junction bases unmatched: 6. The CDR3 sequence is CASSSRDSYSYEQYF. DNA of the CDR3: TGTGCCAGCAGCTCCCGGGACAGTTACTCCTACGAGCAGTACTTC.

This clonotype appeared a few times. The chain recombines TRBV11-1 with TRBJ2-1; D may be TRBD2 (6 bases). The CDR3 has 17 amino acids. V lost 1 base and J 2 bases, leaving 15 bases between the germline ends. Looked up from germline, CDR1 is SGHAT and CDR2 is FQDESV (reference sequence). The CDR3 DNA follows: TGTGCCAGCAGCTTAGAAGTCCGGGACTTGCCCTACAATGAGCAGTTCTTC. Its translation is CASSLEVRDLPYNEQFF.

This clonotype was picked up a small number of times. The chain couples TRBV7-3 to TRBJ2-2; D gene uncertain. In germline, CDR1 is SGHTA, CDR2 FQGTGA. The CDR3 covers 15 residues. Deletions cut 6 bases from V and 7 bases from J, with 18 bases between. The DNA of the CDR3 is TGTGCCAGCAGTCTCAAGGGCGGTTCCGGCGGGGAGCTGTTTTTT. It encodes CASSLKGGSGGELFF.

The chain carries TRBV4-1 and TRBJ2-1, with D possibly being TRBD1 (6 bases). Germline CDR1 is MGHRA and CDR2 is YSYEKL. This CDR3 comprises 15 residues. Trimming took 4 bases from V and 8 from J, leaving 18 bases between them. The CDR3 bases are TGCGCCAGCAGCCGTACCATAATGGGGGCCGATGAGCAGTTCTTC. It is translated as CASSRTIMGADEQFF.

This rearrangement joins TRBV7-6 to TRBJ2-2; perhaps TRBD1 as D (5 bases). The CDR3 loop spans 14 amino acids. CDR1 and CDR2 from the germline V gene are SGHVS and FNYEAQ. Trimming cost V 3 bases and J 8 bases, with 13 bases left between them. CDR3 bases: TGTGCCAGCAGCTTGAGGACAAACCGAGGGGAGCTGTTTTTT. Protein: CASSLRTNRGELFF.

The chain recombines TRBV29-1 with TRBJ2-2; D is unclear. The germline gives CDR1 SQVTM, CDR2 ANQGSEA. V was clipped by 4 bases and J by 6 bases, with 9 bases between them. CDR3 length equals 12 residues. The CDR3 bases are TGCAGCGTTGTTCCGGGTGCCGGGGAGCTGTTTTTT. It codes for CSVVPGAGELFF.

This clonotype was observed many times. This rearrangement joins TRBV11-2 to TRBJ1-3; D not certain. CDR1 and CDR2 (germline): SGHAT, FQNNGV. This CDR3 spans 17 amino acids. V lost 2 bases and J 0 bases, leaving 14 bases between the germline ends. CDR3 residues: CASSLYGSGASGNTIYF. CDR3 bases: TGTGCCAGCAGCTTATACGGGTCGGGCGCCTCTGGAAACACCATATATTTT. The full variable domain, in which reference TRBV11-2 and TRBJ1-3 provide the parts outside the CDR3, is EAGVAQSPRYKIIEKRQSVAFWCNPISGHATLYWYQQILGQGPKLLIQFQNNGVVDDSQLPKDRFSAERLKGVDSTLKIQPAKLEDSAVYLCASSLYGSGASGNTIYFGEGSWLTVV.

CDR3 amino acids: CASSAAGLDNEQFF. DNA for the CDR3: TGTGCCAGCAGCGCCGCGGGACTAGACAATGAGCAGTTCTTC. The chain carries TRBV7-9 and TRBJ2-1, with 8 bases lining up with TRBD2. This CDR3 spans 14 amino acids. Germline V gene sequence: CDR1 SEHNR, CDR2 FQNEAQ (reference sequence). V was pared by 5 bases and J by 5 bases, with 5 bases of the junction left unmatched.

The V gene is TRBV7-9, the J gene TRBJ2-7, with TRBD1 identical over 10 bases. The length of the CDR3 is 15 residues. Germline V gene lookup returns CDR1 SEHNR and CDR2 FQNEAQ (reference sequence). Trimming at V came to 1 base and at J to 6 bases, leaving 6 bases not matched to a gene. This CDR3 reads CASSLVGTGVSEQYF. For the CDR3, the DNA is TGTGCCAGCAGCTTAGTCGGGACAGGGGTGTCCGAGCAGTACTTC.

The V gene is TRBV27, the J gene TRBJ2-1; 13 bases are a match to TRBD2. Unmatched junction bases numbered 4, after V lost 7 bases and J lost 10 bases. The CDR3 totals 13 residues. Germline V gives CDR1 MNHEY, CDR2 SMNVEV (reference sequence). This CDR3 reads CASTGLAGEEQFF. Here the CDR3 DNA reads TGTGCCAGCACTGGACTAGCGGGAGAAGAGCAGTTCTTC.

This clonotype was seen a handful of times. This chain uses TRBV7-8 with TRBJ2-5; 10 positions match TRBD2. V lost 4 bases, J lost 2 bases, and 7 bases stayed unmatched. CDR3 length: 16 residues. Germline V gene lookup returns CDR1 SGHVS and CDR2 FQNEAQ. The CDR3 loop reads CASSSGLADYQETQYF. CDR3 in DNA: TGTGCCAGCAGCTCCGGACTAGCGGACTATCAAGAGACCCAGTACTTC.

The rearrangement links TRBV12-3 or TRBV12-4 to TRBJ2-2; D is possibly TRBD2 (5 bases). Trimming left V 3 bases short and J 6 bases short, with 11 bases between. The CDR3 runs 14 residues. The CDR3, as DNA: TGTGCCAGCAGTTTTTCCGGGATTGCCGGGGAGCTGTTTTTT. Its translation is CASSFSGIAGELFF.

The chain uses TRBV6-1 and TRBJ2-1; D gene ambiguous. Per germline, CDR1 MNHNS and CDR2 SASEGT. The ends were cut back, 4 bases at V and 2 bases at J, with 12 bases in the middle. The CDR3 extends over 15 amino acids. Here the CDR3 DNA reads TGTGCCAGCAGTGTTGATCTTCTGACCTACAATGAGCAGTTCTTC. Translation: CASSVDLLTYNEQFF.

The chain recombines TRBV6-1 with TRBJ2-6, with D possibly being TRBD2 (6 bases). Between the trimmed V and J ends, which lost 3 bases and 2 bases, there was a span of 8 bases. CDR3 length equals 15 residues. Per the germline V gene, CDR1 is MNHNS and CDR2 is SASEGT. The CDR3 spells CASSEWGAGANVLTF. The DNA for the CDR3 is TGTGCCAGCAGTGAGTGGGGGGCTGGGGCCAACGTCCTGACTTTC.

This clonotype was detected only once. The CDR3 nucleotides read TGCAGTGCTAGAGAGGGGACGGAACCCTATGGCTACACCTTC. Translated, it gives CSAREGTEPYGYTF. This chain uses TRBV20-1 with TRBJ1-2, with D tentatively TRBD1 (5 bases). The ends were cut back, 0 bases at V and 4 bases at J, with 12 bases in the middle. This CDR3 comprises 14 residues. Germline V gives CDR1 DFQATT, CDR2 SNEGSKA (reference sequence).

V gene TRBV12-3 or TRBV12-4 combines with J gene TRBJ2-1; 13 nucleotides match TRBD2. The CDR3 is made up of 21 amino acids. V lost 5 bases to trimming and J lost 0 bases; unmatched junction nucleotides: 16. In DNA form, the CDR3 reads TGTGCCAGCAGTCCCCAACAATCACTAGCGGGAGGGATGAGCTCCTACAATGAGCAGTTCTTC. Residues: CASSPQQSLAGGMSSYNEQFF.

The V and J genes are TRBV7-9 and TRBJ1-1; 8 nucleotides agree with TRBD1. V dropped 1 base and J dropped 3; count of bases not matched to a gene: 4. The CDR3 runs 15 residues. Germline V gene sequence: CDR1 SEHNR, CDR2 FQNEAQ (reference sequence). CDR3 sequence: CASSLVRTGHTEAFF. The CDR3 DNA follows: TGTGCCAGCAGCTTAGTGAGGACAGGGCACACTGAAGCTTTCTTT.

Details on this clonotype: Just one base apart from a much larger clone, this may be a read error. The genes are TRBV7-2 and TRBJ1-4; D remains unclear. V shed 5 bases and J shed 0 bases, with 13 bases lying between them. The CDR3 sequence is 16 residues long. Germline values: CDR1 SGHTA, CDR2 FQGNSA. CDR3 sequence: CASSRCGFATNEKLFF. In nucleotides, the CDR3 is TGTGCCAGCAGCCGCTGTGGATTTGCAACTAATGAAAAACTGTTTTTT. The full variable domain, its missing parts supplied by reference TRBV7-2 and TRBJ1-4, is GAGVSQSPSNKVTEKGKDVELRCDPISGHTALYWYRQSLGQGLEFLIYFQGNSAPDKSGLPSDRFSAERTGGSVSTLTIQRTQQEDSAVYLCASSRCGFATNEKLFFGSGTQLSVL.

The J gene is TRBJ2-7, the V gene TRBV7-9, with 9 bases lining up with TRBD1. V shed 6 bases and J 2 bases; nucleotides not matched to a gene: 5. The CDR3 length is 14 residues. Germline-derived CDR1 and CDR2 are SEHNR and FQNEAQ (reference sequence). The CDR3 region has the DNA TGTGCCAGCAGACCTCGGGACAGGGCCTACGAGCAGTACTTC. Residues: CASRPRDRAYEQYF.

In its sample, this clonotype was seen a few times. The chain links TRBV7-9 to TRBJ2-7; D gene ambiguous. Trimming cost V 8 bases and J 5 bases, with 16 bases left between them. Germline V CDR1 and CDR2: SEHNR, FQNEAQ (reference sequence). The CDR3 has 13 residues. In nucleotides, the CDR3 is TGTGCCAGCGGAATTAAAGCTTTCGACGAGCAGTACTTC. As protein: CASGIKAFDEQYF.

The CDR3 loop is CASSLVRDHEKLFF. The CDR3, as DNA: TGTGCCAGCAGTTTGGTCCGGGATCATGAAAAACTGTTTTTT. The chain recombines TRBV28 with TRBJ1-4; D gene unclear. The CDR3 runs to 14 residues. Between the trimmed V and J ends, which lost 3 bases and 6 bases, there was a span of 11 bases. CDR1 and CDR2 (germline): MDHEN, SYDVKM.

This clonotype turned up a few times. The CDR3 region is CASSLFTGSRSYEQYF. The CDR3 DNA follows: TGTGCCAGCAGCTTATTTACAGGGTCACGCTCCTACGAGCAGTACTTC. The chain has TRBV11-2 and TRBJ2-7, with D maybe TRBD1 (6 bases). The CDR3 has 16 amino acids. Deletions cut 2 bases from V and 0 bases from J, with 14 bases between. Germline assignment: CDR1 SGHAT and CDR2 FQNNGV.

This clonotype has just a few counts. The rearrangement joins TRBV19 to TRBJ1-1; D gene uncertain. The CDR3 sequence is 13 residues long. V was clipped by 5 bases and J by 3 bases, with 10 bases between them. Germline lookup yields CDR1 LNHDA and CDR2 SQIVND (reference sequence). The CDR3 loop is CASSAREDTEAFF. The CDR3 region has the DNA TGTGCCAGTAGTGCTAGGGAGGACACTGAAGCTTTCTTT.

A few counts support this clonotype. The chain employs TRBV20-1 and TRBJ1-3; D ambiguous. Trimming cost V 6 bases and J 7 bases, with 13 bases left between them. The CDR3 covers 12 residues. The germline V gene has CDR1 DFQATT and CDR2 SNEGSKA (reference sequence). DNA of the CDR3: TGCAGTGCAGGTCCCAGGCCGAACACCATATATTTT. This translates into CSAGPRPNTIYF.

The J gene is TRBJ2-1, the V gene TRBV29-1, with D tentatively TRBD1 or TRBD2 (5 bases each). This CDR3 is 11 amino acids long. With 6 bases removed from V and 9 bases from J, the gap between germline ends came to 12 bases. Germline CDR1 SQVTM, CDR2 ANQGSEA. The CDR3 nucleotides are TGCAGCGTCCCCGGGACGACTGAGCAGTTCTTC. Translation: CSVPGTTEQFF.

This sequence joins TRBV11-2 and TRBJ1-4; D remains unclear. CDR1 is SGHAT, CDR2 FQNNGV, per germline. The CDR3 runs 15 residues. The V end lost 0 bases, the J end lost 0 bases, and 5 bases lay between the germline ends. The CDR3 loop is CASSLDTATNEKLFF. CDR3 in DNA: TGTGCCAGCAGCTTAGATACTGCAACTAATGAAAAACTGTTTTTT.

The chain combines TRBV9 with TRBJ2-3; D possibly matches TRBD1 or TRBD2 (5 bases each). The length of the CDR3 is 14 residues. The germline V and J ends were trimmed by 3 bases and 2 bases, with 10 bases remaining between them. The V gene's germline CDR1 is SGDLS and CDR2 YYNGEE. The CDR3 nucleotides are TGTGCCAGCAGCGCAGGGAGAACCACAGATACGCAGTATTTT. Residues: CASSAGRTTDTQYF. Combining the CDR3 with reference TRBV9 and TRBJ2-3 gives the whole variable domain DSGVTQTPKHLITATGQRVTLRCSPRSGDLSVYWYQQSLDQGLQFLIQYYNGEERAKGNILERFSAQQFPDLHSELNLSSLELGDSALYFCASSAGRTTDTQYFGPGTRLTVL.

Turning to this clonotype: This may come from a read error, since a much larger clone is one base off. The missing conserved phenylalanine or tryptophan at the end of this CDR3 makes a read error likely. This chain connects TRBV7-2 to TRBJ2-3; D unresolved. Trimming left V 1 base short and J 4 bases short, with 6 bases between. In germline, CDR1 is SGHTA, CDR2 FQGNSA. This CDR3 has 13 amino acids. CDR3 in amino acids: CASSLGAADTQYL. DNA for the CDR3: TGTGCCAGCAGCTTAGGGGCGGCAGATACGCAGTATCTT.